A selection of T cell receptor beta chains follows, all from one sample in a study of T cell responses to AZD1222 COVID-19 vaccine. Profiled with immunoSEQ multiplex PCR; TCRdb holds only in-frame clones, not every one. The repertoire holds around 79,000 clones, with approximately 90% as singletons. The sample in question was peripheral blood, obtained on day 0 of AZD1222 vaccination. These TCRs come from an adult in good health. CDR3s include the opening cysteine and the closing phenylalanine or tryptophan. D genes are given only for firm matches. Clone size is shown for a subset of rows, as once, few, many or a class of expanded clone.

size: NA
J: TRBJ1-2
V: TRBV5-1
D: NA
DNA: TGCGCCAGCAGCAAGGGGGTTTTTGGCTACACCTTC
CDR3: CASSKGVFGYTF

size: NA
J: TRBJ1-2
V: TRBV5-1
D: NA
DNA: TGCGCCAGCACCCCGGGGGGGCCCAACTATGGCTACACCTTC
CDR3: CASTPGGPNYGYTF

size: NA
J: TRBJ1-3
V: TRBV30
D: NA
DNA: TGTGCCTGGAGAGGGGCTGGGGGAAACACCATATATTTT
CDR3: CAWRGAGGNTIYF

size: medium-sized
J: TRBJ1-6
V: TRBV30
D: NA
DNA: TGTGCCTGGAGTGTACTAGGGATTCCACCCCTCCACTTT
CDR3: CAWSVLGIPPLHF

size: NA
J: TRBJ2-1
V: TRBV19
D: NA
DNA: TGTGCCAGTAGTATAGACAGAGCCTCCCTCAATGAGCAGTTCTTC
CDR3: CASSIDRASLNEQFF

size: NA
J: TRBJ1-5
V: TRBV6-5
D: TRBD1
DNA: TGTGCCAGCAGCCTGGGACAGAGCAATCAGCCCCAGCATTTT
CDR3: CASSLGQSNQPQHF

size: NA
J: TRBJ1-1
V: TRBV7-2
D: NA
DNA: TGTGCCAGCAGCTTATCGGGGGGATATATGAACACTGAAGCTTTCTTT
CDR3: CASSLSGGYMNTEAFF

size: NA
J: TRBJ2-7
V: TRBV5-1
D: TRBD2
DNA: TGCGCCAGCAGCTTGACTAGCGGACCCTACGAGCAGTACTTC
CDR3: CASSLTSGPYEQYF

size: NA
J: TRBJ2-2
V: TRBV19
D: TRBD1
DNA: TGTGCCAGTAGTCCCAGGGGGCGCGGCACCGGGGAGCTGTTTTTT
CDR3: CASSPRGRGTGELFF

size: NA
J: TRBJ2-7
V: TRBV29-1
D: TRBD1
DNA: TGCAGCGTTGAAGGACAGGGGGCCAACTCCTACGAGCAGTACTTC
CDR3: CSVEGQGANSYEQYF

size: once
J: TRBJ1-1
V: TRBV12-5
D: TRBD1
DNA: TGTGCTAGTGGTTTGACGGGACAGAGGAGGACTGAAGCTTTCTTT
CDR3: CASGLTGQRRTEAFF

size: once
J: TRBJ1-4
V: TRBV10-2
D: NA
DNA: TGCGCCAGCAGAAGAGGTGGGGGTAATGAAAAACTGTTTTTT
CDR3: CASRRGGGNEKLFF

size: NA
J: TRBJ2-3
V: TRBV10-3
D: NA
DNA: TGTGCCATCAGTGACTCTGGTGGAACAGATACGCAGTATTTT
CDR3: CAISDSGGTDTQYF

size: NA
J: TRBJ2-1
V: TRBV6-4
D: TRBD2
DNA: TGTGCCAGCAGTGCCGCCCTAGCGGGAGGAAGCGGTGAGCAGTTCTTC
CDR3: CASSAALAGGSGEQFF

size: NA
J: TRBJ2-7
V: TRBV27
D: NA
DNA: TGTGCCAGCAGTTTATCGCCAGGTTCCTACGAGCAGTACTTC
CDR3: CASSLSPGSYEQYF

size: NA
J: TRBJ2-1
V: TRBV6-5
D: NA
DNA: TGTGCCAGCACCAACTACAATGAGCAGTTCTTC
CDR3: CASTNYNEQFF

size: NA
J: TRBJ1-2
V: TRBV7-2
D: NA
DNA: TGTGCCAGCAGCTTAGCTCGACAGCCTAACTATGGCTACACCTTC
CDR3: CASSLARQPNYGYTF

size: NA
J: TRBJ1-5
V: TRBV5-6
D: NA
DNA: TGTGCCAGCAGCTTTGGCCCCGGGTATAGCAATCAGCCCCAGCATTTT
CDR3: CASSFGPGYSNQPQHF

size: NA
J: TRBJ2-1
V: TRBV11-3
D: NA
DNA: TGTGCCAGCAGCTACTCGCCCGGGGAGCTATACAATGAGCAGTTCTTC
CDR3: CASSYSPGELYNEQFF

size: NA
J: TRBJ2-1
V: TRBV18
D: TRBD2
DNA: TGTGCCAGCCTACCCCTGGCGGGAGGGCCCTCCGGTGAGCAGTTCTTC
CDR3: CASLPLAGGPSGEQFF

size: NA
J: TRBJ2-7
V: TRBV19
D: TRBD1
DNA: TGTGCCAGTAGGCCCGGGACAGGGGGCAAGTACGAGCAGTACTTC
CDR3: CASRPGTGGKYEQYF

size: few
J: TRBJ2-7
V: TRBV5-6
D: TRBD1
DNA: TGTGCCAGCAGCTTGGGAGGGGACAGCTACGAGCAGTACTTC
CDR3: CASSLGGDSYEQYF

size: NA
J: TRBJ1-2
V: TRBV7-6
D: NA
DNA: TGTGCCAGCAGCTTAGATACGGAATCCATCCAGGGCGGCTACACCTTC
CDR3: CASSLDTESIQGGYTF

size: NA
J: TRBJ2-5
V: TRBV6-5
D: NA
DNA: TGTGCCAGCAGCACCCTGACAGGACGACAAGAGACCCAGTACTTC
CDR3: CASSTLTGRQETQYF

size: NA
J: TRBJ1-1
V: TRBV19
D: TRBD1
DNA: TGTGCCAGTGGACAGGGAACAAGGAACACTGAAGCTTTCTTT
CDR3: CASGQGTRNTEAFF

size: once
J: TRBJ1-2
V: TRBV2
D: NA
DNA: TGTGCCACGGGCAGGACTAGCTATGGCTACACCTTC
CDR3: CATGRTSYGYTF

size: NA
J: TRBJ2-7
V: TRBV11-3
D: TRBD1
DNA: TGTGCCAGCAGCCCCGGACAGGCCAACTCCTACGAGCAGTACTTC
CDR3: CASSPGQANSYEQYF

size: NA
J: TRBJ1-1
V: TRBV5-1
D: TRBD1
DNA: TGCGCCAGCAGCGGGGGACAGCAGAACACTGAAGCTTTCTTT
CDR3: CASSGGQQNTEAFF

size: NA
J: TRBJ1-4
V: TRBV14
D: NA
DNA: TGTGCCAGCAGCCCAAGAACTGGCGGAGAAAAACTGTTTTTT
CDR3: CASSPRTGGEKLFF

size: NA
J: TRBJ2-7
V: TRBV15
D: TRBD2
DNA: TGTGCCACCAGCAGTTCCCCGGGGGGACTAACCTACGAGCAGTACTTC
CDR3: CATSSSPGGLTYEQYF

size: NA
J: TRBJ2-5
V: TRBV24-1
D: NA
DNA: TGTGCCACCAGTGACCCAGGGTTAGAGACCCAGTACTTC
CDR3: CATSDPGLETQYF

size: NA
J: TRBJ2-2
V: TRBV12-5
D: NA
DNA: TGTGCTAGTGGTCGGGACACCGGGGAGCTGTTTTTT
CDR3: CASGRDTGELFF

size: once
J: TRBJ2-2
V: TRBV2
D: NA
DNA: TGTGCCAGCAGTGCTGGGGCTGTCGGGGAGCTGTTTTTT
CDR3: CASSAGAVGELFF

size: NA
J: TRBJ1-1
V: TRBV19
D: NA
DNA: TGTGCCAGTAGCCTCTATGGGGAGAACACTGAAGCTTTCTTT
CDR3: CASSLYGENTEAFF

size: NA
J: TRBJ1-4
V: TRBV25-1
D: TRBD1
DNA: TGTGCCAGCAGAGCGACAGGGAATAATGAAAAACTGTTTTTT
CDR3: CASRATGNNEKLFF

size: NA
J: TRBJ1-1
V: TRBV7-2
D: NA
DNA: TGTGCCAGCAGCTTAGGAACAGGGTTCCCTGAAGCTTTCTTT
CDR3: CASSLGTGFPEAFF

size: NA
J: TRBJ1-1
V: TRBV6-5
D: NA
DNA: TGTGCCAGCAGTTACGAGGCCAAAGGTCGTGAAGCTTTCTTT
CDR3: CASSYEAKGREAFF

size: NA
J: TRBJ1-5
V: TRBV11-2
D: NA
DNA: TGTGCCAGCAGCTCATCGGGGAGCAATCAGCCCCAGCATTTT
CDR3: CASSSSGSNQPQHF

size: once
J: TRBJ1-5
V: TRBV7-2
D: TRBD1
DNA: TGTGCCAGCAGCTCCGGACAGGGTAGTCAGCCCCAGCATTTT
CDR3: CASSSGQGSQPQHF